Shown below are 28 T cell receptor beta chains from a single sample sequenced in a study of blood T cells in healthy people across ages. Through a sample-barcoded 5' primer and a J-beta primer mix, a second PCR was run for about 6 to 11 cycles. Using its own MiXCR run on the 5' RACE reads, TCRdb lists one record per CDR3 protein. The repertoire holds fewer than 800,000 distinct CDR3 sequences, with around 20% as singletons. Sequenced sample: blood. The source is a man in his 70s in good health.

V usage is TRBV14 and J usage is TRBJ2-3; perhaps TRBD2 as D (5 bases). The CDR3 runs to 13 residues. The V gene's germline CDR1 is SGHDN and CDR2 FVKESK. The V end was cut by 4 bases, the J end by 0 bases, with 5 bases between. The CDR3 DNA reads as TGTGCCAGCAGCCGGGAGAGCACAGATACGCAGTATTTT. It is translated as CASSRESTDTQYF.

This clonotype has a handful of counts. The V and J genes are TRBV5-1 and TRBJ2-1, with 11 bases matching TRBD2. The germline CDR1 and CDR2 sequences are SGHRS and YFSETQ. This CDR3 spans 15 amino acids. V lost 6 bases, J lost 3 bases, and 5 bases stayed unmatched. The CDR3, as DNA: TGCGCCAGCACCTTAGGGACTAGCGGCTACAATGAGCAGTTCTTC. It codes for CASTLGTSGYNEQFF.

V is TRBV3-1 and J is TRBJ2-1, with TRBD2 matching over 11 bases. The DNA end is more similar to TRBJ2-7, so the J call may be wrong. Germline-derived CDR1 and CDR2 are LGHDT and YNNKEL (reference sequence). This CDR3 spans 16 amino acids. CDR3 DNA: TGTGCCAGCAGCCCGCTAGCGGGAGGCCACTCCTACGAGCAGTACTTC. Translating it yields CASSPLAGGHSYEQYF.

The V gene is TRBV2, the J gene TRBJ2-3; 8 nucleotides match TRBD1. The CDR3 sequence is 14 residues long. Germline loops: CDR1 SNHLY, CDR2 FYNNEI. Trimming cost V 5 bases and J 4 bases; bases outside gene matches: 5. CDR3: CASSPDRGSDTQYF. CDR3 coding DNA: TGTGCCAGCAGTCCTGACAGGGGATCAGATACGCAGTATTTT.

The table lists this clonotype with a few counts. V is TRBV28 and J is TRBJ1-2, with 9 bases aligning to TRBD1. CDR3 length: 13 amino acids. CDR1 MDHEN and CDR2 SYDVKM come from the germline V gene. V shed 3 bases, J shed 6 bases, and the junction held 2 bases outside the gene matches. The CDR3 DNA is TGTGCCAGCAGTTTTACAGGGGGCCATGGCTACACCTTC. Protein: CASSFTGGHGYTF.

This clonotype was seen repeatedly, ten times or more. The chain employs TRBV4-3 and TRBJ1-5, with D maybe TRBD1 (5 bases). From germline, CDR1 is LGHNA and CDR2 YSLEER. The CDR3 totals 16 residues. V lost 1 base to trimming and J lost 6 bases, with 16 bases between them. CDR3 DNA sequence: TGCGCCAGCAGCCAAGCAATTGGGCAGGGAGTTCAGCCCCAGCATTTT. It translates to CASSQAIGQGVQPQHF.

The chain has TRBV10-3 and TRBJ2-1; 7 bases map to TRBD1. V dropped 4 bases and J dropped 7; count of bases not matched to a gene: 4. This CDR3 region has 13 residues. In germline, CDR1 is ENHRY, CDR2 SYGVKD. CDR3 sequence reads: CAISGGQLNEQFF. DNA of the CDR3: TGTGCCATCAGTGGGGGACAGTTGAATGAGCAGTTCTTC.

This clonotype was seen a few times. The V call is TRBV18, the J call TRBJ2-7; TRBD1 might be the D (6 bases). The ends were cut back, 3 bases at V and 2 bases at J, with 11 bases in the middle. CDR1 and CDR2 from the germline V gene are KGHSH and LQKENI. This CDR3 region has 14 residues. CDR3 in DNA: TGTGCCAGCTCACCCGGGACAACCCCCTACGAGCAGTACTTC. This translates into CASSPGTTPYEQYF.

This clonotype was recorded a few times. The rearrangement uses TRBV12-5 and TRBJ1-4; a possible D gene is TRBD1 (5 bases). Looked up from germline, CDR1 is LGHNT and CDR2 is FRNRAP. The CDR3 covers 16 residues. The ends were cut back, 6 bases at V and 3 bases at J, with 17 bases in the middle. CDR3 in amino acids: CASGSGQPAANEKLFF. The CDR3 DNA reads as TGTGCTAGTGGATCCGGACAACCTGCGGCTAATGAAAAACTGTTTTTT.

To note about this clonotype: An end of the junction differs from the germline gene, which may be a read error. The gene calls are TRBV5-1 and TRBJ2-5, with 12 positions matching TRBD2. The CDR3 has 17 amino acids. CDR1 and CDR2 (germline): SGHRS, YFSETQ. This chain's CDR3 is CASSLGMGTSGQEAQYF. The CDR3 nucleotides are TGCGCCAGCAGCTTGGGGATGGGGACTAGCGGGCAAGAGGCCCAGTACTTC.

This clonotype is a singleton in its sample. This sequence joins TRBV12-3 or TRBV12-4 and TRBJ1-3; TRBD1 is a possible D gene (6 bases). Trimming left V 8 bases short and J 1 base short, with 15 bases between. CDR3 length: 15 residues. The CDR3 DNA reads TGTGCCAGCCTCCGGGACAAGAGTTCTGGAAACACCATATATTTT. Its protein is CASLRDKSSGNTIYF.

This clonotype was recorded at least ten times. The chain employs TRBV18 and TRBJ2-5; D may correspond to TRBD1 or TRBD2 (5 bases each). The CDR3 spans 15 residues. Germline assignment: CDR1 KGHSH and CDR2 LQKENI. V shed 0 bases and J shed 2 bases, with 10 bases lying between them. Here the CDR3 reads CASSPPSEGQETQYF. DNA of the CDR3: TGTGCCAGCTCACCACCGAGCGAGGGGCAAGAGACCCAGTACTTC.

This clonotype was seen a handful of times. The chain has TRBV2 and TRBJ1-5; no reliable D call. The CDR3 totals 13 residues. The V end was cut by 7 bases, the J end by 0 bases, with 7 bases between. Germline V gives CDR1 SNHLY, CDR2 FYNNEI. The CDR3 is CASNVDSNQPQHF. DNA of the CDR3: TGTGCCAGCAATGTGGATAGCAATCAGCCCCAGCATTTT.

This clonotype occurred many times. CDR3 residues: CASSRWTDQETQYF. Written as DNA, the CDR3 is TGTGCCAGCAGCCGCTGGACGGACCAAGAGACCCAGTACTTC. J is TRBJ2-5 and V is TRBV3-1; D is uncertain. The CDR3 is 14 amino acids. With 4 bases removed from V and 0 bases from J, the gap between germline ends came to 9 bases. Germline CDR1 is LGHDT and CDR2 is YNNKEL (reference sequence).

There are a few counts of this clonotype. The chain recombines TRBV20-1 with TRBJ2-1, with 14 bases that match TRBD2. The CDR3 length is 15 residues. CDR1 and CDR2 from the germline V gene are DFQATT and SNEGSKA (reference sequence). Here the CDR3 DNA reads TGCAGCGGGACTAGCGGGAGCGGGTCGAGGAGTGAGCAGTTCTTC. Translated: CSGTSGSGSRSEQFF.

V and J are TRBV5-1 and TRBJ2-5; TRBD1 matches 7 bases. The assigned J gene may be wrong: the sequence end matches TRBJ2-7 better. The CDR3 length is 15 residues. CDR1 and CDR2 from the germline V gene are SGHRS and YFSETQ. The DNA of the CDR3 is TGCGCCAGCAGCTTCGGACAGGAATCGATCTACGAGCAGTACTTC. As protein: CASSFGQESIYEQYF.

This clonotype has only a few counts. The chain recombines TRBV2 with TRBJ2-3, with D possibly being TRBD1 (6 bases). V was trimmed by 3 bases and J by 6 bases, leaving 13 bases between them. The CDR3 sequence is 14 residues long. In germline, CDR1 is SNHLY, CDR2 FYNNEI. As DNA, the CDR3 is TGTGCCAGCAGTGACCGAACAGGGTCGGATACGCAGTATTTT. Amino acids: CASSDRTGSDTQYF.

The chain recombines TRBV4-1 with TRBJ2-5, with D perhaps given as TRBD1 or TRBD2 (5 bases each). The J call may be mistaken, given a closer DNA end match to TRBJ2-7. Germline V lookup: CDR1 MGHRA, CDR2 YSYEKL. The CDR3 runs 15 residues. The CDR3 sequence: CASSQDQAGRVEQYF. In nucleotides, the CDR3 is TGCGCCAGCAGCCAAGATCAGGCAGGGAGAGTCGAGCAGTACTTC.

This chain connects TRBV10-3 to TRBJ2-7; tentative D call: TRBD2 (6 bases). The better agreement between TRBJ2-1 and the DNA end casts doubt on the J call. The length of the CDR3 is 14 residues. Germline V gene data show CDR1 as ENHRY and CDR2 as SYGVKD. This CDR3 is CAISAGTVENEQFF. CDR3 sequence (DNA): TGTGCCATCAGTGCGGGGACTGTGGAGAATGAGCAGTTCTTC.

The rearrangement uses TRBV5-1 and TRBJ1-2; D might be TRBD1 (5 bases). The CDR3 is made up of 20 amino acids. V was shortened by 2 bases and J by 5 bases, with 31 bases between the two germline ends. The V gene's germline CDR1 is SGHRS and CDR2 YFSETQ. The DNA for the CDR3 is TGCGCCAGCAGCTTTGTTGGGGGATCTAATTTAGCCCGGCGAATGTATGGCTACACCTTC. Its protein is CASSFVGGSNLARRMYGYTF.

The chain combines TRBV30 with TRBJ1-2; D may be TRBD1 (5 bases). CDR3 length equals 15 residues. The V end was cut by 0 bases, the J end by 3 bases, with 14 bases between. Looked up from germline, CDR1 is GTSNPN and CDR2 is SVGIG (reference sequence). In DNA form, the CDR3 reads TGTGCCTGGAGTGTACGTCGGCAGGGAGACTATGGCTACACCTTC. Encoded protein: CAWSVRRQGDYGYTF.

This clonotype came up once. A read error may explain this, as a much larger clone is one base away. This chain uses TRBV20-1 with TRBJ1-2; 8 nucleotides match TRBD1. The CDR3 is made up of 14 amino acids. Per germline, CDR1 DFQATT and CDR2 SNEGSKA (reference sequence). Unmatched junction bases numbered 11, after V lost 3 bases and J lost 8 bases. The CDR3 is CSARPDRDGDGYTF. The CDR3 DNA is TGCAGTGCTAGGCCGGACAGGGATGGGGACGGCTACACCTTC.

This clonotype was seen a few times. The chain links TRBV5-1 to TRBJ1-2; D perhaps matches TRBD1 (5 bases). Germline V gives CDR1 SGHRS, CDR2 YFSETQ. V was clipped by 3 bases and J by 4 bases, with 16 bases between them. The CDR3 has 15 amino acids. CDR3 in amino acids: CASSSGDPVSYGYTF. DNA of the CDR3: TGCGCCAGCAGCTCGGGGGATCCAGTTAGCTATGGCTACACCTTC.

This clonotype was counted a single time. The chain couples TRBV4-2 to TRBJ2-3; a weak D match, TRBD1 (5 bases). The CDR3 sequence is 14 residues long. From germline, CDR1 is LGHNA and CDR2 YNFKEQ. The V gene lost 0 bases and the J gene lost 6 bases, with 10 bases spanning the gap. The CDR3 is CASSQEVGVDTQYF. The CDR3 coding sequence is TGTGCCAGCAGCCAAGAAGTAGGGGTGGATACGCAGTATTTT.

A remark on this clonotype: It may be a read error: a sequence one base away is much more abundant. The rearrangement links TRBV12-3 or TRBV12-4 to TRBJ2-3; 14 bases fit TRBD2. The CDR3 runs 18 residues. CDR3: CASSDGTSGSVRTDAQYF. The CDR3 DNA reads as TGTGCCAGCAGCGATGGGACTAGCGGGAGCGTCCGCACAGATGCGCAGTATTTT.

The V gene is TRBV20-1, the J gene TRBJ2-3, with TRBD2 matching over 10 bases. The CDR3 runs to 14 residues. Germline lookup yields CDR1 DFQATT and CDR2 SNEGSKA (reference sequence). Trimming took 6 bases from V and 5 from J; bases not matched to a gene: 8. The CDR3 loop is CSAGAGGLGDTQYF. The CDR3 region has the DNA TGCAGTGCGGGAGCGGGAGGGTTAGGAGATACGCAGTATTTT.

This clonotype was counted only a few times. This chain links TRBV27 with TRBJ1-4, with D possibly matching TRBD1 (6 bases). The germline CDR1 and CDR2 sequences are MNHEY and SMNVEV (reference sequence). This CDR3 has 15 residues. The V end was cut by 6 bases, the J end by 4 bases, with 15 bases between. CDR3 sequence reads: CASRLNRANNEKLFF. The CDR3 DNA follows: TGTGCCAGCAGGTTGAACAGGGCCAATAATGAAAAACTGTTTTTT. Combining the CDR3 with reference TRBV27 and TRBJ1-4 gives the whole variable domain EAQVTQNPRYLITVTGKKLTVTCSQNMNHEYMSWYRQDPGLGLRQIYYSMNVEVTDKGDVPEGYKVSRKEKRNFPLILESPSPNQTSLYFCASRLNRANNEKLFFGSGTQLSVL.

This clonotype occurred a few times. The chain recombines TRBV9 with TRBJ2-1; TRBD2 might be the D (6 bases). This CDR3 comprises 15 residues. Per germline, CDR1 SGDLS and CDR2 YYNGEE. Trimming removed 4 bases at V and 9 bases at J, with 20 bases between. The DNA for the CDR3 is TGTGCCAGCAGCAACCGGGACTTATACGCTCTTGAGCAGTTCTTC. Protein: CASSNRDLYALEQFF.